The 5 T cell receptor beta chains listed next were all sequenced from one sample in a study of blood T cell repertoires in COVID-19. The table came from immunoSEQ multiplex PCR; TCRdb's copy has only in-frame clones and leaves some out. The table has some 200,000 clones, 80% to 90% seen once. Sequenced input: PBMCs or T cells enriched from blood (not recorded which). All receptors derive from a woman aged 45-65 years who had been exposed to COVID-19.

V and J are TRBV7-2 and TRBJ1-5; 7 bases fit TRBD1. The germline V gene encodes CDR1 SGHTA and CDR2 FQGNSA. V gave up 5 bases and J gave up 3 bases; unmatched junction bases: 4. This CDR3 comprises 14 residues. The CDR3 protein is CASSPTGPNQPQHF. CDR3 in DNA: TGTGCCAGCAGCCCGACAGGGCCCAATCAGCCCCAGCATTTT.

The CDR3, as DNA: TGTGCCACAGGGGGCTTGGGCACAGATACGCAGTATTTT. The encoded protein is CATGGLGTDTQYF. The genes are TRBV10-3 and TRBJ2-3, with 8 bases matching TRBD1. This CDR3 contains 13 residues. Trimming cost V 10 bases and J 1 base; bases outside gene matches: 4. From germline, CDR1 is ENHRY and CDR2 SYGVKD.

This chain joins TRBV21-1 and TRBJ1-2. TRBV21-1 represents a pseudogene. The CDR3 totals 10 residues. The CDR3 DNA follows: TGTGCCAGCGACGCGGGGGGCTACACCTTC. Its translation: CASDAGGYTF.

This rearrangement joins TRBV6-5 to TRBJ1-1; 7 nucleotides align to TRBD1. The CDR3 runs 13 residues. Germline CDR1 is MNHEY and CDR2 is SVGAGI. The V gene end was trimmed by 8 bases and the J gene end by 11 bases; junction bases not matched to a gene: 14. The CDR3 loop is CASGLGYDRAAFF. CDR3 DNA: TGTGCCAGCGGGCTTGGCTATGACAGGGCGGCTTTCTTT.

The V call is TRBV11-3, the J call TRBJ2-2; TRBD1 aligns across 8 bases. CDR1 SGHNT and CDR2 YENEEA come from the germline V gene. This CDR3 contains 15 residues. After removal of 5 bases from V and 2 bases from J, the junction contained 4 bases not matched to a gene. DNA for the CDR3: TGTGCCAGCAGCCTGGGACAGGTCAACACCGGGGAGCTGTTTTTT. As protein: CASSLGQVNTGELFF. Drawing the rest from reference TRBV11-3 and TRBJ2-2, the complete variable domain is EAGVVQSPRYKIIEKKQPVAFWCNPISGHNTLYWYLQNLGQGPELLIRYENEEAVDDSQLPKDRFSAERLKGVDSTLKIQPAELGDSAVYLCASSLGQVNTGELFFGEGSRLTVL.